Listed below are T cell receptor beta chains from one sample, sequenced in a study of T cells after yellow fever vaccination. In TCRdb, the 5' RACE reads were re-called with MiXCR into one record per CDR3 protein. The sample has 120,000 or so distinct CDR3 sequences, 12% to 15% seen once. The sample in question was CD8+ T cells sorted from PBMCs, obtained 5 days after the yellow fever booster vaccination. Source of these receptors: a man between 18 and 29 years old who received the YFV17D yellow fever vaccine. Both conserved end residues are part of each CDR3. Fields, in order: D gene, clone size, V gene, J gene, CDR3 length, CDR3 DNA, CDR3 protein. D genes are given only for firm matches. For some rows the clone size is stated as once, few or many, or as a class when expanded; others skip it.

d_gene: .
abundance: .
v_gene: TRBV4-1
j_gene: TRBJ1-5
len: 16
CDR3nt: TGCGCCAGCAGCCATTCGTCTTCTGGGGTTCGACAGCCCCAGCATTTT
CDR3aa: CASSHSSSGVRQPQHF

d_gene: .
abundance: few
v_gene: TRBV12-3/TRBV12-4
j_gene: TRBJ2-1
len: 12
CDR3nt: TGTGCCAGCAGTTCTACACAGGGTTATCAGTTCTTC
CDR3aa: CASSSTQGYQFF

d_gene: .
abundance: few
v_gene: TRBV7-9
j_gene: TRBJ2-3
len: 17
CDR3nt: TGTGCCAGCAGCCCCCGTCGGCGACTGGTTCCCACAGATACGCAGTATTTT
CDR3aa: CASSPRRRLVPTDTQYF

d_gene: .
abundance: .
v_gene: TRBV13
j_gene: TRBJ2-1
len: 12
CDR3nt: TGTGCCAGCAGACAGGGCGGCAATGAGCAGTTCTTC
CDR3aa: CASRQGGNEQFF

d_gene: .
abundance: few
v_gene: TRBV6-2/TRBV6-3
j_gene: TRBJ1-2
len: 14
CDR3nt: TGTGCCAGCAGTTACCGACAGTTTTTCTATGGCTACACCTTC
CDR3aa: CASSYRQFFYGYTF

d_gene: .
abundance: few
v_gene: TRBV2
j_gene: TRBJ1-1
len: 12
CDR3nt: TGTGCCAGCAGCGATGAGGGCCTTGAAGCTTTCTTT
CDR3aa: CASSDEGLEAFF

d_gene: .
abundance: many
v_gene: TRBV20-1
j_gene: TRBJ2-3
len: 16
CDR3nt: TGCAGTGCTAGACCCCGTGAGCGGTGGGGGACAGATACGCAGTATTTT
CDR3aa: CSARPRERWGTDTQYF

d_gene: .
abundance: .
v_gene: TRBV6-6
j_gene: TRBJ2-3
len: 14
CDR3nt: TGTGCCAGCAGTTTCACAAAGCGCACAGATACGCAGTATTTT
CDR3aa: CASSFTKRTDTQYF

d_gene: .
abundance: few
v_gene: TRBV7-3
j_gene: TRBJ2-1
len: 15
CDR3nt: TGTGCCAGCAGCTTACGGGGTAGGGATCGAGATGAGCAGTTCTTC
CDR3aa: CASSLRGRDRDEQFF

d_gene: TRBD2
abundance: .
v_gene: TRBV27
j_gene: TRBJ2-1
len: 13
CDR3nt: TGTGCCAGCAGTAGCGGGGTTCTCACTGAGCAGTTCTTC
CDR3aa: CASSSGVLTEQFF

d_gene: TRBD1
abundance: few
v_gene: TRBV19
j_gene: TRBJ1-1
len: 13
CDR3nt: TGTGCCACCGCGACAGGGGTGGCCACTGAAGCTTTCTTT
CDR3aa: CATATGVATEAFF

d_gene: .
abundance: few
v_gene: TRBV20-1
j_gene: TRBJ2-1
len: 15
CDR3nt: TGCAGTGCTAGAGCCCCCCAGGGTGTGAGCAATGAGCAGTTCTTC
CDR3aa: CSARAPQGVSNEQFF

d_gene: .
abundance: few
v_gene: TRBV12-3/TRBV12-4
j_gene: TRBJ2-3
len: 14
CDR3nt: TGTGCCAGCAGCCTCCGGGACAGCACAGATACGCAGTATTTT
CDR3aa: CASSLRDSTDTQYF

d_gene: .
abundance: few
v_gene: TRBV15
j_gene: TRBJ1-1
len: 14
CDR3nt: TGTGCCACCAGCAGAGCTTCACGCGAGGCTGAAGCTTTCTTT
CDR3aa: CATSRASREAEAFF

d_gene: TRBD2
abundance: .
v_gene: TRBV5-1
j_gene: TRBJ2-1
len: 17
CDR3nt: TGCGCCAGCAGCTTCTCCTTAGCGGGGGGGCTTAATAATGAGCAGTTCTTC
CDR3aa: CASSFSLAGGLNNEQFF

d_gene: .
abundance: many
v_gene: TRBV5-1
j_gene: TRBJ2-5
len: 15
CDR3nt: TGCGCCAGCAGCTTGGCCGTATTAACGGAAGAGACCCAGTACTTC
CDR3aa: CASSLAVLTEETQYF

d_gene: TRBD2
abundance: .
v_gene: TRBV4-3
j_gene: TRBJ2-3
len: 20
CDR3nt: TGCGCCAGCAGCCAAGTGGTGGCGGCGGGGGGATACTCTAGCACAGATACGCAGTATTTT
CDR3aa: CASSQVVAAGGYSSTDTQYF

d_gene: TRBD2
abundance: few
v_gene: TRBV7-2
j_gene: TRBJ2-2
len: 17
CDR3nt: TGTGCCAGCAGCTTAGTGGGTCTAGCGGGGGGCACCGGGGAGCTGTTTTTT
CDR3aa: CASSLVGLAGGTGELFF

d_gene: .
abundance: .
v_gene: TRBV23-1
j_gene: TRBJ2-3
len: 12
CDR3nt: TGCGCCAGCAGCCGGCACACAGATACGCAGTATTTT
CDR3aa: CASSRHTDTQYF

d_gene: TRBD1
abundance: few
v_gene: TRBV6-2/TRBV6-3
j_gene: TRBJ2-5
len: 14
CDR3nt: TGTGCCAGCAGACTACCGGGACAGCAAGAGACCCAGTACTTC
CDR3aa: CASRLPGQQETQYF

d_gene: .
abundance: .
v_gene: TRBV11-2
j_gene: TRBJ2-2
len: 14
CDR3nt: TGTGCCAGCAGACCACCTGGCCACACCGGGGAGCTGTTTTTT
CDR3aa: CASRPPGHTGELFF

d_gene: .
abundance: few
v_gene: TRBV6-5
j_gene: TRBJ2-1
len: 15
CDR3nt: TGTGCCAGCAGCAGGCCCCGGGACTCAAGCCCCGAGCAGTTCTTC
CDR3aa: CASSRPRDSSPEQFF

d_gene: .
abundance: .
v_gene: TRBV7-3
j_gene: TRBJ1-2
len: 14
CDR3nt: TGTGCCAGCAGCTTTGATGGCGGGGGCGGTGGCTACACCTTC
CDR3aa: CASSFDGGGGGYTF